The 17 T cell receptor beta chains given below trace back to one sample, sequenced in a study of cytomegalovirus exposure and HLA in healthy donors. Vbeta (60) and Jbeta (13) primers were used in the PCR. Produced via immunoSEQ multiplex PCR; TCRdb's table is partial and in-frame only. The sample consists of more than 150,000 clones, roughly 80% of them appearing once. Input material: PBMCs. Receptors were obtained from a middle-aged woman in good health and CMV-seropositive.

The chain has TRBV9 and TRBJ2-1; no firm D call. Trimming removed 5 bases from V and 7 bases from J, with 13 bases in between. Germline values: CDR1 SGDLS, CDR2 YYNGEE. The CDR3 has 13 amino acids. The DNA for the CDR3 is TGTGCCAGCAGTCCGTCCCCCCCGAATGAGCAGTTCTTC. It yields the protein CASSPSPPNEQFF.

This chain uses TRBV19 with TRBJ2-5; TRBD1 matches at 7 bases. Germline V gene data show CDR1 as LNHDA and CDR2 as SQIVND (reference sequence). Trimming cost V 2 bases and J 5 bases; bases outside gene matches: 8. The CDR3 consists of 15 residues. CDR3 nucleotide sequence: TGTGCCAGTAGTATATCCCGGGACAGTGGGGAGACCCAGTACTTC. It encodes CASSISRDSGETQYF. The full variable domain, rest sourced from reference TRBV19 and TRBJ2-5, is DGGITQSPKYLFRKEGQNVTLSCEQNLNHDAMYWYRQDPGQGLRLIYYSQIVNDFQKGDIAEGYSVSREKKESFPLTVTSAQKNPTAFYLCASSISRDSGETQYFGPGTRLLVL.

This sequence joins TRBV21-1 and TRBJ2-5; the table's D call of TRBD1 was not tested on the DNA. TRBV21-1 is a pseudogene. The CDR3 consists of 15 residues. The CDR3 DNA reads TGTGCCAGCAGCAAAGCCCAGGGAAGAGGAGAGACCCAGTACTTC. This codes for CASSKAQGRGETQYF.

This clone was found a few times. The V and J genes are TRBV19 and TRBJ1-3; no reliable D call. Per the germline V gene, CDR1 is LNHDA and CDR2 is SQIVND (reference sequence). There are 14 residues in the CDR3. Between the trimmed V and J ends, which lost 7 bases and 0 bases, there was a span of 10 bases. The CDR3 DNA is TGTGCCAGTATGGAGCAGATCTCTGGAAACACCATATATTTT. Amino acids: CASMEQISGNTIYF. Drawing the rest from reference TRBV19 and TRBJ1-3, the complete variable domain is DGGITQSPKYLFRKEGQNVTLSCEQNLNHDAMYWYRQDPGQGLRLIYYSQIVNDFQKGDIAEGYSVSREKKESFPLTVTSAQKNPTAFYLCASMEQISGNTIYFGEGSWLTVV.

This clone was picked up a small number of times. The V and J genes are TRBV4-1 and TRBJ1-4; 9 bases agree with TRBD1. Germline CDR1 MGHRA, CDR2 YSYEKL. This CDR3 spans 16 amino acids. The V gene end was trimmed by 0 bases and the J gene end by 7 bases; junction bases not matched to a gene: 6. This chain's CDR3 is CASSQDTTGGLEKLFF. Here the CDR3 DNA reads TGCGCCAGCAGCCAAGATACGACAGGGGGTCTTGAAAAACTGTTTTTT.

This clone showed up just once. The DNA for the CDR3 is TGTGCCAGCAGTGGGACAGGTAACAATCAGCCCCAGCATTTT. Protein product: CASSGTGNNQPQHF. V is TRBV6-5 and J is TRBJ1-5, with 8 bases matching TRBD1. The germline V gene has CDR1 MNHEY and CDR2 SVGAGI. This CDR3 spans 14 amino acids. Trimming at V came to 5 bases and at J to 3 bases, leaving 3 bases not matched to a gene.

V usage is TRBV4-2 and J usage is TRBJ2-2, with 8 bases fitting TRBD2. Germline lookup yields CDR1 LGHNA and CDR2 YNFKEQ. The CDR3 is made up of 16 amino acids. V was clipped by 4 bases and J by 5 bases; unmatched bases: 9. The CDR3 DNA follows: TGTGCCAGCAGCCCGGACGGCGGGAGGCTGACCGGGGAGCTGTTTTTT. Amino acid sequence: CASSPDGGRLTGELFF.

In its sample, this clone was seen a few times. The rearrangement uses TRBV19 and TRBJ1-1, with TRBD1 matching 7 bases. Germline CDR1 and CDR2: LNHDA and SQIVND (reference sequence). With V trimmed by 3 bases and J by 7 bases, 5 bases remained unmatched. This CDR3 is built from 13 residues. CDR3 loop: CASSISRGYEAFF. CDR3 DNA: TGTGCCAGTAGTATCTCCAGGGGGTATGAAGCTTTCTTT.

The chain employs TRBV7-2 and TRBJ2-5; 7 bases match TRBD2. The CDR3 runs 15 residues. The V and J ends lost 4 bases and 11 bases, in that order; junction bases with no gene match: 16. CDR1 SGHTA and CDR2 FQGNSA come from the germline V gene. The CDR3 DNA sequence: TGTGCCAGCAGCTCGGGACTACCACGCGGGCTGGGGCAGTACTTC. Residues: CASSSGLPRGLGQYF.

The chain joins TRBV4-2 to TRBJ2-7, with D uncertain. Per the germline V gene, CDR1 is LGHNA and CDR2 is YNFKEQ. The CDR3 contains 13 residues. Deletions cut 0 bases from V and 3 bases from J, with 6 bases between. The CDR3 DNA reads as TGTGCCAGCAGCCAAGAGCGAAACTACGAGCAGTACTTC. Its protein is CASSQERNYEQYF.

V is TRBV14 and J is TRBJ2-1; 8 bases line up with TRBD2. This CDR3 comprises 16 residues. CDR1 and CDR2 (germline): SGHDN, FVKESK. J gave up 5 bases and V 2 bases, and 8 bases lay outside the gene matches. CDR3 bases: TGTGCCAGCAGCCAACCAAGCGGGAGAGGGGACAATGAGCAGTTCTTC. Its protein product is CASSQPSGRGDNEQFF.

The chain employs TRBV7-9 and TRBJ1-2; 10 bases map to TRBD1. There are 15 residues in the CDR3. The germline V gene encodes CDR1 SEHNR and CDR2 FQNEAQ (reference sequence). The junction had 7 bases not matched to a gene; V was cut back by 5 bases and J by 4 bases. The CDR3 DNA sequence: TGTGCCAGCAGCCAAGGGACAGGGGTTATCTATGGCTACACCTTC. As protein: CASSQGTGVIYGYTF. The full variable domain, its missing parts supplied by reference TRBV7-9 and TRBJ1-2, is DTGVSQNPRHKITKRGQNVTFRCDPISEHNRLYWYRQTLGQGPEFLTYFQNEAQLEKSRLLSDRFSAERPKGSFSTLEIQRTEQGDSAMYLCASSQGTGVIYGYTFGSGTRLTVV.

The rearrangement links TRBV6-1 to TRBJ2-7; a possible D gene is TRBD1 (6 bases). The CDR3 totals 15 residues. Looked up from germline, CDR1 is MNHNS and CDR2 is SASEGT. The V gene lost 5 bases and the J gene lost 5 bases, with 19 bases spanning the gap. The CDR3 sequence: CASSNTQGLWDEQYF. Written as DNA, the CDR3 is TGTGCCAGCAGTAATACTCAGGGGCTGTGGGACGAGCAGTACTTC.

A few counts support this clone. In DNA form, the CDR3 reads TGTGCCAGCAGTGAATTTTTAGGGAGAAACAATCAGCCCCAGCATTTT. Protein product: CASSEFLGRNNQPQHF. The gene calls are TRBV6-1 and TRBJ1-5, with no clear D. This CDR3 comprises 16 residues. The V end was cut by 2 bases, the J end by 3 bases, with 14 bases between. Germline CDR1 reads MNHNS; CDR2 reads SASEGT.

The V gene is TRBV27, the J gene TRBJ2-2; D gene ambiguous. Trimming took 6 bases from V and 0 from J, leaving 11 bases between them. Germline V gene sequence: CDR1 MNHEY, CDR2 SMNVEV (reference sequence). The CDR3 is 15 residues long. The CDR3 DNA is TGTGCCAGCAGGGGCGCGTCGGCGAACACCGGGGAGCTGTTTTTT. Protein sequence: CASRGASANTGELFF.

This clone showed up just once. This sequence joins TRBV5-1 and TRBJ2-2; 9 nucleotides agree with TRBD1. The germline gives CDR1 SGHRS, CDR2 YFSETQ. J was trimmed by 7 bases and V by 3 bases; bases with no gene match: 10. The CDR3 is made up of 16 amino acids. The CDR3 here is CASSSRDRDSFGELFF. The DNA of the CDR3 is TGCGCCAGCAGCTCCCGGGACAGGGATTCTTTCGGGGAGCTGTTTTTT.

This chain links TRBV28 with TRBJ1-3; TRBD1 might be the D (5 bases). This CDR3 region has 17 residues. Germline CDR1 reads MDHEN; CDR2 reads SYDVKM. The ends were cut back, 7 bases at V and 0 bases at J, with 19 bases in the middle. CDR3 nucleotides: TGTGCCAGCACCCAGGGCGGACACGTCTTCTCTGGAAACACCATATATTTT. This sequence encodes CASTQGGHVFSGNTIYF.